These 11 T cell receptor beta chains were all obtained from the same sample, sequenced in a study of cytomegalovirus exposure and HLA in healthy donors. With 60 Vbeta and 13 Jbeta primers, the PCR was carried out. This table comes from immunoSEQ multiplex PCR, and its TCRdb copy is limited to in-frame clones, with some not included. The sample includes 89,000 or so clones, over 70% of them seen just once. The sequencing sample was made of PBMCs. These receptors came from a boy aged 10-17 years in good health and CMV-seronegative.

V usage is TRBV29-1 and J usage is TRBJ2-1; 11 bases agree with TRBD2. There are 15 residues in the CDR3. The V and J ends lost 3 bases and 10 bases, in that order; junction bases with no gene match: 11. Per germline, CDR1 SQVTM and CDR2 ANQGSEA. The CDR3 loop reads CSVDRLAGGEREQFF. The CDR3 coding sequence is TGCAGCGTTGATCGGCTAGCGGGGGGCGAGAGGGAGCAGTTCTTC.

V is TRBV7-2 and J is TRBJ2-1; 12 bases agree with TRBD2. The V gene end was trimmed by 7 bases and the J gene end by 6 bases; junction bases not matched to a gene: 7. Germline CDR1 and CDR2: SGHTA and FQGNSA. The CDR3 loop spans 15 amino acids. The CDR3 bases are TGTGCCAGCACCGCTAGCGGGAGGGCCCTCAATGAGCAGTTCTTC. As protein: CASTASGRALNEQFF. Using reference TRBV7-2 and TRBJ2-1 for the parts outside the CDR3, the full variable domain is GAGVSQSPSNKVTEKGKDVELRCDPISGHTALYWYRQSLGQGLEFLIYFQGNSAPDKSGLPSDRFSAERTGGSVSTLTIQRTQQEDSAVYLCASTASGRALNEQFFGPGTRLTVL.

In its sample, this clone was seen once. DNA for the CDR3: TGCGCCAGCAGCCCTTCGGCGGGAGGGCCGGATGAGCAGTTCTTC. It encodes CASSPSAGGPDEQFF. The chain joins TRBV4-3 to TRBJ2-1, with TRBD2 matching 9 bases. Germline assignment: CDR1 LGHNA and CDR2 YSLEER. The CDR3 is made up of 15 amino acids. With 4 bases clipped from V and 8 bases from J, the junction kept 9 bases outside the gene matches.

This clone occurred a few times. The V gene is TRBV15, the J gene TRBJ2-5, with D hard to call. From germline, CDR1 is LNHNV and CDR2 YYDKDF (reference sequence). This CDR3 spans 14 amino acids. The ends were cut back, 0 bases at V and 3 bases at J, with 8 bases in the middle. The CDR3, as DNA: TGTGCCACCAGCAGAGATGGTTCGGAAGAGACCCAGTACTTC. It encodes CATSRDGSEETQYF.

The chain recombines TRBV6-6 with TRBJ2-2; D unclear. Per germline, CDR1 MNHNY and CDR2 SVGAGI (reference sequence). The length of the CDR3 is 15 residues. V lost 0 bases and J lost 2, with 7 bases in between. The CDR3 protein is CASSYSRSNTGELFF. The CDR3 bases are TGTGCCAGCAGTTACTCGAGGTCTAACACCGGGGAGCTGTTTTTT.

The V gene is TRBV7-2, the J gene TRBJ1-6; a possible D gene is TRBD1 (6 bases). V gave up 3 bases and J gave up 8 bases, with 11 bases separating them. Germline-derived CDR1 and CDR2 are SGHTA and FQGNSA. The CDR3 length is 14 residues. The chain's CDR3 is CASSLGKGDSPLHF. The CDR3 DNA follows: TGTGCCAGCAGCTTGGGAAAGGGGGATTCACCCCTCCACTTT.

The V gene is TRBV9, the J gene TRBJ2-5, with TRBD2 matching 12 bases. Germline lookup yields CDR1 SGDLS and CDR2 YYNGEE. V lost 3 bases to trimming and J lost 5 bases; unmatched junction nucleotides: 5. The CDR3 contains 15 residues. The CDR3 reads CASSGTSGVGETQYF. CDR3 nucleotides: TGTGCCAGCAGCGGGACTAGCGGGGTGGGGGAGACCCAGTACTTC.

This chain connects TRBV28 to TRBJ2-7, with 7 bases lining up with TRBD2. CDR1 is MDHEN and CDR2 is SYDVKM in the germline V gene. With 3 bases clipped from V and 5 bases from J, the junction kept 10 bases outside the gene matches. CDR3 length equals 15 residues. CDR3 region: CASSLVPSGNDEQYF. The CDR3 DNA sequence: TGTGCCAGCAGTTTGGTTCCCAGCGGGAATGACGAGCAGTACTTC.

This clone ranks as medium-sized. The gene calls are TRBV7-9 and TRBJ2-2, with a tentative D call TRBD2 (6 bases). CDR1 is SEHNR, CDR2 FQNEAQ, per germline (reference sequence). V was clipped by 10 bases and J by 7 bases, with 10 bases between them. The CDR3 runs to 11 residues. The CDR3 region has the DNA TGTGCCATGTGGGGGGACGGGGAGCTGTTTTTT. As protein: CAMWGDGELFF.

The chain carries TRBV4-3 and TRBJ2-7, with 8 nucleotides matching TRBD1. The CDR3 length is 16 residues. V gave up 1 base and J gave up 1 base; unmatched junction bases: 6. Germline V gene data show CDR1 as LGHNA and CDR2 as YSLEER. The CDR3 coding sequence is TGCGCCAGCAGCCAAGGGAGCAGGGGGCGATCCTACGAGCAGTACTTC. This sequence encodes CASSQGSRGRSYEQYF.

The chain uses TRBV13 and TRBJ1-1, with 8 bases identical to TRBD1. V was clipped by 5 bases and J by 5 bases; unmatched bases: 10. This CDR3 is built from 15 residues. Germline CDR1 reads PRHDT; CDR2 reads FYEKMQ (reference sequence). CDR3 DNA: TGTGCCAGCAGCCCGTTCTGGACAGGGCGAACTGAAGCTTTCTTT. Translated, it gives CASSPFWTGRTEAFF. Filled out from reference TRBV13 and TRBJ1-1, the complete variable domain reads AAGVIQSPRHLIKEKRETATLKCYPIPRHDTVYWYQQGPGQDPQFLISFYEKMQSDKGSIPDRFSAQQFSDYHSELNMSSLELGDSALYFCASSPFWTGRTEAFFGQGTRLTVV.